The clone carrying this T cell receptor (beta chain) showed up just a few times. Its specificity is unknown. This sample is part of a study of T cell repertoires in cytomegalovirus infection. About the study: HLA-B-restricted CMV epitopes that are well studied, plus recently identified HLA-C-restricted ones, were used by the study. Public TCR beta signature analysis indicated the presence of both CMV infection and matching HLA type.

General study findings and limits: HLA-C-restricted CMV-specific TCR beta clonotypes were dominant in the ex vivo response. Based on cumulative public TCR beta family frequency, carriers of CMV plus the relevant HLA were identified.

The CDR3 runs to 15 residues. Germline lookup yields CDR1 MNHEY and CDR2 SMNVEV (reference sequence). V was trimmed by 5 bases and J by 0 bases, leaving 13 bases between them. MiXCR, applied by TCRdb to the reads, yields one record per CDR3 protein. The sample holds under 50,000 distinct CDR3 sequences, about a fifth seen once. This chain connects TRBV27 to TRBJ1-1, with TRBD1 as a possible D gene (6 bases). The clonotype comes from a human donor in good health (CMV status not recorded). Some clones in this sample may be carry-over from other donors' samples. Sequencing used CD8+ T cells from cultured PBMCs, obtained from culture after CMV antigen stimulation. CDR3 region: CASSPKGHLNTEAFF. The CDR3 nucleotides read TGTGCCAGCAGTCCCAAGGGACATTTGAACACTGAAGCTTTCTTT.